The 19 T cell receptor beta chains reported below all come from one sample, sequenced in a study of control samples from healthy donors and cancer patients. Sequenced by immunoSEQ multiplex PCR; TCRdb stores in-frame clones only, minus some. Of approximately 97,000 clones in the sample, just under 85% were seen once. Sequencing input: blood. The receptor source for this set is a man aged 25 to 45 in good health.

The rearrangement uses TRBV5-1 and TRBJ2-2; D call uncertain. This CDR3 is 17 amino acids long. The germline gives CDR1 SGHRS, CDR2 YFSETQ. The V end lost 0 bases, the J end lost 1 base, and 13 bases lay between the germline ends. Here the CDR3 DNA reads TGCGCCAGCAGCTTGGCCCTTCCAGTGCTGAACACCGGGGAGCTGTTTTTT. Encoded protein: CASSLALPVLNTGELFF.

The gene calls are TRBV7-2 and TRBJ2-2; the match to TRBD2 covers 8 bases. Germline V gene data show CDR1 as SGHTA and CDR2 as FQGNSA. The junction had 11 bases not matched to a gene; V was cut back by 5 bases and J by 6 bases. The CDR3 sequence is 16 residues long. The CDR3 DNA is TGTGCCAGCAGCACCACGACTAGCGTGATCCCCGGGGAGCTGTTTTTT. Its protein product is CASSTTTSVIPGELFF.

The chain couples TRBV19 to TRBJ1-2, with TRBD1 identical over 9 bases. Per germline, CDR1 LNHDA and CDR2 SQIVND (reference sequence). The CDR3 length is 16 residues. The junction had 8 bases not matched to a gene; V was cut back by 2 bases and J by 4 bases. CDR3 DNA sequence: TGTGCCAGTAGTATAACCTGGACAGGGGCCTCCTATGGCTACACCTTC. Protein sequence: CASSITWTGASYGYTF.

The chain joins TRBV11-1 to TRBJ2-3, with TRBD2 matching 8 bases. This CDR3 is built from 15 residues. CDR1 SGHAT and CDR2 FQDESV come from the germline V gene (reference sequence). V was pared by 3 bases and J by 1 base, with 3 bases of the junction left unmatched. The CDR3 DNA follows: TGTGCCAGCAGCTTCAGAGCGGGGGGCACAGATACGCAGTATTTT. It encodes CASSFRAGGTDTQYF.

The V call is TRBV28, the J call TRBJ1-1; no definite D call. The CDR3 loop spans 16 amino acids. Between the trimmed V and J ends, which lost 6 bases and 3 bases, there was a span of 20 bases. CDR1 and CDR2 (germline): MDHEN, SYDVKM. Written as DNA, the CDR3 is TGTGCCAGCAGCACCCGCCGAAGGACGGTACACACTGAAGCTTTCTTT. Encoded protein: CASSTRRRTVHTEAFF.

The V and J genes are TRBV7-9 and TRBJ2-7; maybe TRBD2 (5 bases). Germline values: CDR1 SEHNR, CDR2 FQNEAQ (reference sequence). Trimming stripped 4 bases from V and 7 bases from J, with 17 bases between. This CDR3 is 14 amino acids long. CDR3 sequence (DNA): TGTGCCAGCAGCTATGCCTCAGCCCGGGGAGAGCAGTACTTC. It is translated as CASSYASARGEQYF.

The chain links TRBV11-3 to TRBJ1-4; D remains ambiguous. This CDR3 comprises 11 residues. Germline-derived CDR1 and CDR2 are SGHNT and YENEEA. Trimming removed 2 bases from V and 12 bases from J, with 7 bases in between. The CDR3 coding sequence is TGTGCCAGCAGCTTATCTGGGCAACTGTTTTTT. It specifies CASSLSGQLFF.

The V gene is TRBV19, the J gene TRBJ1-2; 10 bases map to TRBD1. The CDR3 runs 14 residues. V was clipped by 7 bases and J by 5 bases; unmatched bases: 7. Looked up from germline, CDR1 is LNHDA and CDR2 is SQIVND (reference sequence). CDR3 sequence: CASTPGQGFYGYTF. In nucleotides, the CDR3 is TGTGCCAGTACCCCGGGACAGGGGTTTTATGGCTACACCTTC.

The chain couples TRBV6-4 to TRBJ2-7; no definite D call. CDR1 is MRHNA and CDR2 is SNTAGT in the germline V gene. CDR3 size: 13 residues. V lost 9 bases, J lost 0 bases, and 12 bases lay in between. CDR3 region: CARRLRDSYEQYF. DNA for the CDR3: TGTGCCAGAAGATTAAGGGACTCCTACGAGCAGTACTTC.

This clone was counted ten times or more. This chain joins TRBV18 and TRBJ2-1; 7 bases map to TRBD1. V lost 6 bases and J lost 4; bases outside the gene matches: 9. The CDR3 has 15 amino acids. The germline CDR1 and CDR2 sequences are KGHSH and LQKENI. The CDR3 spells CASSPRDSGYNEQFF. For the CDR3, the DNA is TGTGCCAGCTCCCCCCGGGACAGCGGTTACAATGAGCAGTTCTTC. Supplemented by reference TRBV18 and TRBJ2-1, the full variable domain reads NAGVMQNPRHLVRRRGQEARLRCSPMKGHSHVYWYRQLPEEGLKFMVYLQKENIIDESGMPKERFSAEFPKEGPSILRIQQVVRGDSAAYFCASSPRDSGYNEQFFGPGTRLTVL.

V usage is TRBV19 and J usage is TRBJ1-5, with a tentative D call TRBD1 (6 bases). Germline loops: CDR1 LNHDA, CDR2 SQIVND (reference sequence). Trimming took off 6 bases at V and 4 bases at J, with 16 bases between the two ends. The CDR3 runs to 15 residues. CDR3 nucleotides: TGTGCCAGTAGCGTGGGACAAGGCTGGAATCAGCCCCAGCATTTT. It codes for CASSVGQGWNQPQHF.

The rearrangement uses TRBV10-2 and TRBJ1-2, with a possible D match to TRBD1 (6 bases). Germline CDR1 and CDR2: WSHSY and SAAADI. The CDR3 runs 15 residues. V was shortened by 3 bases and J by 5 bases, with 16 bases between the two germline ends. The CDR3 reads CASSDWQGNDYGYTF. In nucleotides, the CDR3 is TGCGCCAGCAGTGATTGGCAGGGGAATGATTATGGCTACACCTTC.

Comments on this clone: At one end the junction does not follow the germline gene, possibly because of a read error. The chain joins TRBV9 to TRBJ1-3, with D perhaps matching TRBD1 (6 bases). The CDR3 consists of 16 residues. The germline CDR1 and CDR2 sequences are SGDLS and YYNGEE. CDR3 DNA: TGCGCCAGCAGCTCGCGCGGGGGGGGCGGGGGAAACACCATATATTTT. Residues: CASSSRGGGGGNTIYF. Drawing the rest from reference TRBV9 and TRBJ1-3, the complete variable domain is DSGVTQTPKHLITATGQRVTLRCSPRSGDLSVYWYQQSLDQGLQFLIQYYNGEERAKGNILERFSAQQFPDLHSELNLSSLELGDSALYFCASSSRGGGGGNTIYFGEGSWLTVV.

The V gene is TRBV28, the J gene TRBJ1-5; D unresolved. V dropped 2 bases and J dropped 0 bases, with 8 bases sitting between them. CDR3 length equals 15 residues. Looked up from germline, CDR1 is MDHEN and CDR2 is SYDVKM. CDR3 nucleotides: TGTGCCAGCAGTTTAGCGGGGTATAGCAATCAGCCCCAGCATTTT. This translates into CASSLAGYSNQPQHF.

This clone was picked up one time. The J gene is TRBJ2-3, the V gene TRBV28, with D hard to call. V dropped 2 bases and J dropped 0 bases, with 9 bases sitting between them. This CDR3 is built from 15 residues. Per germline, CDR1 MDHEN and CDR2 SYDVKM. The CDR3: CASSLAQESTDTQYF. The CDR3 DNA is TGTGCCAGCAGTTTAGCGCAGGAGAGCACAGATACGCAGTATTTT.

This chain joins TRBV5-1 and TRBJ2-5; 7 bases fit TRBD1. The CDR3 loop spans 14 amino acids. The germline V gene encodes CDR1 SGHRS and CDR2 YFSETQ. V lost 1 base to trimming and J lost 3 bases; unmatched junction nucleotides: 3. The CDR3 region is CASSLRQGKETQYF. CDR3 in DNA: TGCGCCAGCAGCTTGCGACAGGGCAAAGAGACCCAGTACTTC.

In DNA form, the CDR3 reads TGTGCCAGCAGCGAGCAGAGTCGGAGGAGTGGCTACACCTTC. Its translation: CASSEQSRRSGYTF. The J gene is TRBJ1-2, the V gene TRBV4-2; the D is unclear. Trimming took 5 bases from V and 7 from J, leaving 17 bases between them. The CDR3 has 14 residues. In germline, CDR1 is LGHNA, CDR2 YNFKEQ.

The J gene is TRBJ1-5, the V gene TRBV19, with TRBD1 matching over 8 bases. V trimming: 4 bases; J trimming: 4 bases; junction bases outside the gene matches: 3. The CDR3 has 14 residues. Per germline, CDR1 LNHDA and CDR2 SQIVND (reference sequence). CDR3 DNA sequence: TGTGCCAGTAGTACCCGGGACAGGAATCAGCCCCAGCATTTT. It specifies CASSTRDRNQPQHF.

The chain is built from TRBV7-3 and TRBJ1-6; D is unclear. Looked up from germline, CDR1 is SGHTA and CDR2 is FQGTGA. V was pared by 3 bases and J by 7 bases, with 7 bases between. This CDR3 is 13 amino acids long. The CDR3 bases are TGTGCCAGCAGCTTGGAGCTCAATTCACCCCTCCACTTT. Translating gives CASSLELNSPLHF.